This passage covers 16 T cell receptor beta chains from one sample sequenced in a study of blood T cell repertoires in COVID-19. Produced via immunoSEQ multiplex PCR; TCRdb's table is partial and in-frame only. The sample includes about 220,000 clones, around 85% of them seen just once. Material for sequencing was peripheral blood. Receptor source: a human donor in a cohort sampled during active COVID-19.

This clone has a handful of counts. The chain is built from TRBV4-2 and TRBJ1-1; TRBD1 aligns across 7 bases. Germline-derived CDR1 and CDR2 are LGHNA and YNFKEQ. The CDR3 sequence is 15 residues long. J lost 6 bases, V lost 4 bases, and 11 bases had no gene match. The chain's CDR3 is CASSPRQGIGSEAFF. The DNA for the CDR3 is TGTGCCAGCAGCCCCCGACAGGGTATCGGATCTGAAGCTTTCTTT.

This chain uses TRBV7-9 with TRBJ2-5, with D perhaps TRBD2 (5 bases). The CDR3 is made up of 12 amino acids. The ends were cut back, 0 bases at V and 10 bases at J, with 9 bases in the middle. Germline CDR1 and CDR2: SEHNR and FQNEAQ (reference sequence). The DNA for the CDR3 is TGTGCCAGCAGCTTAGCAGGAGGTGGCCAGTACTTC. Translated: CASSLAGGGQYF.

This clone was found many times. The CDR3 DNA reads TGTGCCATCCAAGGGACAGCCTCTGGAAACACCATATATTTT. This encodes CAIQGTASGNTIYF. This rearrangement joins TRBV10-3 to TRBJ1-3; 7 bases align to TRBD1. The length of the CDR3 is 14 residues. CDR1 and CDR2 from the germline V gene are ENHRY and SYGVKD. Trimming removed 8 bases from V and 0 bases from J; junction bases left unmatched: 4.

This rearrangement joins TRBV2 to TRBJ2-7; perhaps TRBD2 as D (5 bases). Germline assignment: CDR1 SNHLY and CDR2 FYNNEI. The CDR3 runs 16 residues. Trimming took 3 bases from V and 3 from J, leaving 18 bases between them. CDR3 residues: CASSDLFGMGNYEQYF. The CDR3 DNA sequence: TGTGCCAGCAGTGACCTTTTCGGGATGGGTAACTACGAGCAGTACTTC. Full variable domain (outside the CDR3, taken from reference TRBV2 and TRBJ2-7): EPEVTQTPSHQVTQMGQEVILRCVPISNHLYFYWYRQILGQKVEFLVSFYNNEISEKSEIFDDQFSVERPDGSNFTLKIRSTKLEDSAMYFCASSDLFGMGNYEQYFGPGTRLTVT.

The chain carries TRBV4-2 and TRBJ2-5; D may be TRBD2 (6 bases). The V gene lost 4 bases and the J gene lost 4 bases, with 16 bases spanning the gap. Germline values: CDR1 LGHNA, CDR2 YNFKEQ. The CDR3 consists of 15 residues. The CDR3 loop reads CASSPRGDGRETQYF. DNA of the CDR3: TGTGCCAGCAGCCCGCGAGGGGACGGGAGAGAGACCCAGTACTTC.

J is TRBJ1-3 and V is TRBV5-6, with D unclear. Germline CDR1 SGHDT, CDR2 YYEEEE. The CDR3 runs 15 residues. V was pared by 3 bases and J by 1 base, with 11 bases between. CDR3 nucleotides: TGTGCCAGCAGCTCCTATTCCGAATCTGGAAACACCATATATTTT. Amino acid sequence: CASSSYSESGNTIYF.

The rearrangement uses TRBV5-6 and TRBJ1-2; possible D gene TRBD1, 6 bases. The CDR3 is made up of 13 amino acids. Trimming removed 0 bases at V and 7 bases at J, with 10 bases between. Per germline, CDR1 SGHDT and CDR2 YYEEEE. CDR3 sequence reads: CASSLGGPGGYTF. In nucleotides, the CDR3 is TGTGCCAGCAGCTTGGGGGGGCCGGGTGGCTACACCTTC.

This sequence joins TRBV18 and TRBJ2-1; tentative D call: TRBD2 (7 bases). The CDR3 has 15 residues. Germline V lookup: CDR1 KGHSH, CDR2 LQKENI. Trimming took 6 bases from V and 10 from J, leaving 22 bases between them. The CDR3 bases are TGTGCCAGCTCCCAAGGGGGGGAGGTACCCCGGGAGCAGTTCTTC. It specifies CASSQGGEVPREQFF.

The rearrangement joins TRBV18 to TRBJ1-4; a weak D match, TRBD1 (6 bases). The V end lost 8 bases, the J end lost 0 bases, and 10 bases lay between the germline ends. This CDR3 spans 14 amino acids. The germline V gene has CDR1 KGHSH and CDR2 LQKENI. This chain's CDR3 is CASATGTTNEKLFF. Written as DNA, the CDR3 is TGTGCCAGCGCGACAGGTACAACTAATGAAAAACTGTTTTTT. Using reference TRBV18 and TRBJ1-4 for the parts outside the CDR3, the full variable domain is NAGVMQNPRHLVRRRGQEARLRCSPMKGHSHVYWYRQLPEEGLKFMVYLQKENIIDESGMPKERFSAEFPKEGPSILRIQQVVRGDSAAYFCASATGTTNEKLFFGSGTQLSVL.

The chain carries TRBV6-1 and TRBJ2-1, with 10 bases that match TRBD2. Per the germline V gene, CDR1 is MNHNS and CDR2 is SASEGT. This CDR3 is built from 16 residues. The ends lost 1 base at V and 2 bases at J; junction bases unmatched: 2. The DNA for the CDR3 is TGTGCCAGCAGTGAAGAAGCGGGAGGGCCCTACAATGAGCAGTTCTTC. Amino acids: CASSEEAGGPYNEQFF.

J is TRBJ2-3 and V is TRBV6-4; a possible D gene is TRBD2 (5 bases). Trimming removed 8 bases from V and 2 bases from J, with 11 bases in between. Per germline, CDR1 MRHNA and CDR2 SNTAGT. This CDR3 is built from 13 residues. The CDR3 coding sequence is TGTGCCAGCCGCGGAGGAGCCACAGATACGCAGTATTTT. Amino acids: CASRGGATDTQYF.

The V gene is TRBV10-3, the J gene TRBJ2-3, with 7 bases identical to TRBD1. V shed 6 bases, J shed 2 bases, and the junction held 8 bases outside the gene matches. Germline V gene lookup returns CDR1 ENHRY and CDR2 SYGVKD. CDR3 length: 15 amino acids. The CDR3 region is CAISLGGLNTDTQYF. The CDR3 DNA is TGTGCCATCAGCTTAGGGGGCTTGAACACAGATACGCAGTATTTT.

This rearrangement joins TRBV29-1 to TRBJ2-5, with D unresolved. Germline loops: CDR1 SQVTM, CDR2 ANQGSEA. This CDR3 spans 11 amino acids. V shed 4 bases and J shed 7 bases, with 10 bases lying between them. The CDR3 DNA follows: TGCAGCGTTGCGGAGATGGGGACCCAGTACTTC. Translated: CSVAEMGTQYF.

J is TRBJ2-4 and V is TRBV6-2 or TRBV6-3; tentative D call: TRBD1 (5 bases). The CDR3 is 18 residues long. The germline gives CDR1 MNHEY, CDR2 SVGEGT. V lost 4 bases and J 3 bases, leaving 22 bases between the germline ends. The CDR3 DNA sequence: TGTGCCAGCAGTTCCAGCATGATTGGGGTTAGGGGCAAAAACATTCAGTACTTC. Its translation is CASSSSMIGVRGKNIQYF.

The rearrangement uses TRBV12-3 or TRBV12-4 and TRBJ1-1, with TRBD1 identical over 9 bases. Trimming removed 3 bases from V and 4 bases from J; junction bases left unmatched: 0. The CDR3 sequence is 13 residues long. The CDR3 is CASSLDRGTEAFF. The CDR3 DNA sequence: TGTGCCAGCAGTTTGGACAGGGGCACTGAAGCTTTCTTT.

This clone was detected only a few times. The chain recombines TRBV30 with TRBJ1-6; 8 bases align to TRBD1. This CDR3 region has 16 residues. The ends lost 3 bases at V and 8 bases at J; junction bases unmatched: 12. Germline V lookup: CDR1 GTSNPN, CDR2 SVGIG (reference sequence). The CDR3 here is CAWRNKVTGDYSPLHF. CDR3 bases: TGTGCCTGGAGAAACAAGGTGACAGGGGATTATTCACCCCTCCACTTT.